This T cell receptor (beta chain) was profiled in a study of shared clonotypes between healthy human individuals (TCRdb year 2020). Turning to the overall study: The cohort included three men and a couple of women between 18 and 49 years of age. To estimate repertoire size and how much clonotype sharing occurs between individuals, the study deeply sequenced the blood TCR repertoires of five or six healthy adults. For each donor, three plates each were used for CD4 naive and CD4 memory, two plates were used for CD8 naive, and one plate was used for CD8 memory. To increase sequencing depth and limit assay-specific biases, different laboratories used diverse techniques to prepare libraries and sequence TCR repertoires. Per donor, leukapheresis produced somewhere between about 0.94 and 10 billion PBMCs. Beyond this particular receptor, the publication reports: Estimated clonotype richness was generally larger for naive than for memory subsets. When several donors were compared, the shared fraction of clonotypes was roughly 5% for naive CD4, 3.5% to 4% for naive CD8, 2.3% for memory CD4, and 0.4% for memory CD8. Even with the large sequencing depth, rarefaction of the sorted-subset datasets indicated that sequencing was incomplete. Pairwise subsampling indicated that sequencing depth was expected to affect the degree of clonotype sharing among donors. Sampling was limited to blood, and TCR repertoires in tissue likely differ from TCR repertoires in blood. The small number of donors limited the genetic and exposure-history diversity represented. Higher generation probabilities were observed for clonotypes shared by all four sorted-subset donors than for non-shared clonotypes.

Donors were healthy HIV-negative adults with no recently reported acute infections or vaccinations. All donors were Caucasian adults living in Nashville, Tennessee, USA. Magnetic negative selection was used to enrich CD4+ T cells, after which naive cells were positively selected on CD45RA and the negative fraction became the memory subset. Blood was collected by leukapheresis, and PBMCs were isolated by Ficoll-Histopaque density gradient centrifugation and then cryopreserved in liquid nitrogen vapor phase. Analytical flow cytometry was used to check the purity and quantity of every magnetically sorted T cell population. From each sorted fraction, genomic DNA was isolated and quantified by UV absorbance on a Nanodrop 2000c. Based on the germline V gene, the CDR1 and CDR2 sequences are SGHVS and FQNEAQ. V and J are trimmed by 2 bases and 4 bases, and the gene matches miss 7 bases of the junction. From its cysteine to its phenylalanine, the CDR3 spans 15 amino acids. Only the CDR3 part of the read is kept: 45 bases, read in frame from the first base.

Concerning this clone: Its antigen specificity is not known. No clone much larger than this one lies a single base away; base qualities are absent.

TCR CDR3 regions were amplified from genomic DNA by multiplex PCR using the deep immunoSEQ assay. For each cell subset, the extracted genomic DNA was distributed evenly across all wells of several immunoSEQ 96-well plates, and each plate served as one replicate. Each replicate PCR for sorted subsets received about 210 ng genomic DNA, equal to tens of thousands of T cell genomes. Purified libraries were quantified with a Qubit 3.0 fluorometer, sized on a Bioanalyzer 2100, and re-quantified with the KAPA Library Quantification kit. A separate single-read 150-cycle Illumina NextSeq 550 flow cell was used to sequence each immunoSEQ 96-well plate. Regarding the original processing steps: Because only junctional sequences without quality scores were contained in the immunoSEQ output, filtering matching that applied to full-length reads could not be performed. Sequences were annotated with PyIR, a Python wrapper for IgBLAST v1.9, and V/J genes and CDR3 were assigned using IMGT germline references. Reads with weak V/J assignments (E-value above 1e-6), missing CDR3, stop codons, out-of-frame junctions, or ambiguous translated residues were removed. V3J clonotypes were defined by identical inferred V gene, J gene, and CDR3 amino acid sequence. The percentage overlap between two repertoires was calculated by dividing the number of shared unique clonotypes by the size of the smaller repertoire. Repertoire richness was assessed with RTK rarefaction, the Chao1 estimator, and Recon v2.1 estimates of unobserved clonotypes. OLGA was used to compute generation probabilities for all TCRbeta clonotypes that the gDNA method yielded from a handful of donors. Entries here come from immuneACCESS through TCRdb and include only in-frame sequences with V and J called. Some clones fail to appear in such tables; in the studies checked, an unresolved V gene covers under half of the shortfall, and the cause of the remainder is unknown. That table gives V, J and clone size, and the DNA gave D and trimming. The sample yields about a million clones; roughly 80% were counted once. The ten largest clones capture less than 1.5% of the sample.

The rearranged segments are TRBV7-8 and TRBJ1-1, and 7 junction bases match TRBD1. The receptor comes from a man between 18 and 35 years old in good health. Sequencing was carried out using memory CD4+ T cells sorted from blood. Read against the paper, the sample's cell subset or site label means: CD45RA-negative fraction. The nucleotide sequence reads as follows: TGTGCCAGCAGCTTAACAGGGGTTCCGAGCACTGAAGCTTTCTTT. Translated, it gives CASSLTGVPSTEAFF.